What follows is one T cell receptor beta chain and its context. Its matching antigen is unknown. This entry comes from a study of T cell responses to AZD1222 COVID-19 vaccine. Looked up from germline, CDR1 is KGHSH and CDR2 is LQKENI. There are 16 residues in the CDR3. Trimming took 3 bases from V and 6 from J; bases not matched to a gene: 8. The data were produced by immunoSEQ multiplex PCR, yet TCRdb's version contains in-frame clones alone and is incomplete. The sample includes about 130,000 clones, 80% to 90% of them seen just once. Study-wide points: White British ancestry dominated among donors, who included more females, and clonal diversity was possibly underestimated. When two AZD1222 doses had been given, Spike-specific TCR breadth and depth rose. CD4 TCRs covered the whole spike, strongest at regions 160-218 and 743-854. Variant regions that are unmutated are reportedly the target of nearly half of spike-specific TCRs.

This clonotype originated in an adult in good health. The rearrangement uses TRBV18 and TRBJ2-2; 9 nucleotides align to TRBD2. The input for sequencing was peripheral blood, taken on day 0 of AZD1222 vaccination. CDR3 sequence reads: CASSPSSGVLSGELFF. In nucleotides, the CDR3 is TGTGCCAGCTCACCGTCTAGCGGGGTACTCTCCGGGGAGCTGTTTTTT.